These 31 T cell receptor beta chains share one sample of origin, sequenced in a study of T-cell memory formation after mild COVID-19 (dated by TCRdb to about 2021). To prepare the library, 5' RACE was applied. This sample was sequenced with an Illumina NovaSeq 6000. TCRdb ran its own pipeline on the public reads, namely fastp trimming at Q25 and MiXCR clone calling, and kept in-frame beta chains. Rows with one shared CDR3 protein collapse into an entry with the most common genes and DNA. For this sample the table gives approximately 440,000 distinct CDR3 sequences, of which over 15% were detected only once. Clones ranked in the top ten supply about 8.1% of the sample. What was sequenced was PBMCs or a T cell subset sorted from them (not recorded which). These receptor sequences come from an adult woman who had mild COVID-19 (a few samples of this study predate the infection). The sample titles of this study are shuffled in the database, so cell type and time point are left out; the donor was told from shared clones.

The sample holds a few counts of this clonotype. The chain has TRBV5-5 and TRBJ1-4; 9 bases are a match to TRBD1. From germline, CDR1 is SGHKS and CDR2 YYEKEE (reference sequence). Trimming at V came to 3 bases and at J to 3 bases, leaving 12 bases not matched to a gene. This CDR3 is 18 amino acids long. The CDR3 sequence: CASSSGQGFLIANEKLFF. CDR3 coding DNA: TGTGCCAGCAGCTCGGGACAGGGTTTTCTCATTGCTAATGAAAAACTGTTTTTT.

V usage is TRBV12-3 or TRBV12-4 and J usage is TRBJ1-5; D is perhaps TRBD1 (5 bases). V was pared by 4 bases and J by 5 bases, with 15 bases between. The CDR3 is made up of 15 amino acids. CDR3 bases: TGTGCCAGCAGTTCGTCCTCAGGGAGTTATCAGCCCCAGCATTTT. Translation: CASSSSSGSYQPQHF.

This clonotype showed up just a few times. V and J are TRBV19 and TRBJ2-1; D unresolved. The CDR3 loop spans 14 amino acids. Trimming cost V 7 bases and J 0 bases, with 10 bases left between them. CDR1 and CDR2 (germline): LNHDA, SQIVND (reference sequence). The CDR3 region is CASTVPSSYNEQFF. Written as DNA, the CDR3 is TGTGCCAGTACTGTGCCTAGCTCCTACAATGAGCAGTTCTTC.

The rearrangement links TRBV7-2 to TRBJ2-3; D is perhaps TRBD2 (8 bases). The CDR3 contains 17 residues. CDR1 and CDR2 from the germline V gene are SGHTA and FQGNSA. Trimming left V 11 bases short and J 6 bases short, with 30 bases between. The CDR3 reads CAGQVAGNQAPGDTQYF. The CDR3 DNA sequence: TGTGCCGGACAGGTAGCGGGGAACCAGGCCCCTGGGGATACGCAGTATTTT.

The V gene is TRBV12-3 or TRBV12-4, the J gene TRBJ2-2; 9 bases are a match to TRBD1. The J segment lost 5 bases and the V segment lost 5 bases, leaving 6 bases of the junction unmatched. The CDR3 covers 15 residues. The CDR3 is CASSAPGQGTGELFF. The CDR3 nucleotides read TGTGCCAGCAGTGCGCCGGGACAGGGAACCGGGGAGCTGTTTTTT.

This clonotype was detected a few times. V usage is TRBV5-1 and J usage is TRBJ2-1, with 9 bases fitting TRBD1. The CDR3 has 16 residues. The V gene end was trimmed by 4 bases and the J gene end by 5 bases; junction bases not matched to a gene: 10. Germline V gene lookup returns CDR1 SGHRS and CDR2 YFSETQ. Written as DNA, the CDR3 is TGCGCCAGCAGCAGTCACCCGGGACAGGGAAACAATGAGCAGTTCTTC. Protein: CASSSHPGQGNNEQFF.

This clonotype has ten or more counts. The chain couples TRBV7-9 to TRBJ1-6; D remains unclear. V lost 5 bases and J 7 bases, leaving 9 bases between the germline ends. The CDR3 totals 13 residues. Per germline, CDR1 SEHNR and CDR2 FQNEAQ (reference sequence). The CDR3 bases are TGTGCCAGCAGCAACCGTCAAAATTCACCCCTCCACTTT. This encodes CASSNRQNSPLHF.

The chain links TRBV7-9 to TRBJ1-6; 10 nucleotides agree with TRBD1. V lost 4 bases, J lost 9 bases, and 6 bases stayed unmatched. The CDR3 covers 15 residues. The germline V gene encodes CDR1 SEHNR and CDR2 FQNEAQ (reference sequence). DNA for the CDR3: TGTGCCAGCAGCTACGCCGGGACAGGGGTTTCACCCCTCCACTTT. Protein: CASSYAGTGVSPLHF.

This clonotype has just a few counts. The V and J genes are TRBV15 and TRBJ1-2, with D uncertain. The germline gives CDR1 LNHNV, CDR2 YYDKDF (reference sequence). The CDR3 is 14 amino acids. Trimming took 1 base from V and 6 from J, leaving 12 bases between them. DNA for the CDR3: TGTGCCACCAGCAGAGTGGACGACGGTAATGGCTACACCTTC. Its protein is CATSRVDDGNGYTF.

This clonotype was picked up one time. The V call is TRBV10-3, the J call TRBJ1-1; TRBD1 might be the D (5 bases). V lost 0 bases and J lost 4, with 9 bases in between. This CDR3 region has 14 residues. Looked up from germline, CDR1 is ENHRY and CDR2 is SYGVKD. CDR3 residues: CAISESAGITEAFF. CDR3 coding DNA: TGTGCCATCAGTGAGTCGGCAGGGATCACTGAAGCTTTCTTT.

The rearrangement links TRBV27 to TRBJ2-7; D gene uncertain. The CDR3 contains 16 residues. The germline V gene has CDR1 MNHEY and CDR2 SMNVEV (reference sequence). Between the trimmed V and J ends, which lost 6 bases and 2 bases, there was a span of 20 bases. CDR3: CASSFLPARLTYEQYF. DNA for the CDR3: TGTGCCAGCAGCTTTCTCCCGGCTAGATTAACCTACGAGCAGTACTTC.

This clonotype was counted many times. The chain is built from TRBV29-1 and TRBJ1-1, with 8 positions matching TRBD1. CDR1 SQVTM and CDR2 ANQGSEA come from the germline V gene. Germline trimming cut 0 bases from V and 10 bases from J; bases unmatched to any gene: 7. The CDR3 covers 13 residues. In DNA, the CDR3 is TGCAGCGTTGAAGACGTACAGGGGGTCGGAGCTTTCTTT. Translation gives CSVEDVQGVGAFF.

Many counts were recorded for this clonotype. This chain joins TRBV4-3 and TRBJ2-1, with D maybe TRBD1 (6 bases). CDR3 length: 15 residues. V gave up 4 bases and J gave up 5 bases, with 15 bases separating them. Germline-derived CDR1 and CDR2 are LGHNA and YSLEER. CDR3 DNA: TGCGCCAGCAGCCGAAACAGGGCCCTTAACAATGAGCAGTTCTTC. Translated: CASSRNRALNNEQFF.

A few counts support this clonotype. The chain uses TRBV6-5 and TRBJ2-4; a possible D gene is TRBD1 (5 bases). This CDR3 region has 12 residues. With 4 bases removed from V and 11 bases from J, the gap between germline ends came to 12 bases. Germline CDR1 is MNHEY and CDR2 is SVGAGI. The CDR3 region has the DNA TGTGCCAGCAGTTCCCACCCCAGGGTTCAGTACTTC. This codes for CASSSHPRVQYF.

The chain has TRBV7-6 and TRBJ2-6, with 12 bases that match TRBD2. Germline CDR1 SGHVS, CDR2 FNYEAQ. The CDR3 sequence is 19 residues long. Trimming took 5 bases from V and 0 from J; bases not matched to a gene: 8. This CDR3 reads CASSAELAGGISGANVLTF. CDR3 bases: TGTGCCAGCAGCGCCGAACTAGCGGGGGGAATCTCTGGGGCCAACGTCCTGACTTTC.

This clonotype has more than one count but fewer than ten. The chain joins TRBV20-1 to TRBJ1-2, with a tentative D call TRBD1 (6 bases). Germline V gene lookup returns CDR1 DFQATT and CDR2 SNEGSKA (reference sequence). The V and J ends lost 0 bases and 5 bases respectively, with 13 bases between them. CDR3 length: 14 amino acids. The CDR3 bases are TGCAGTGCTAGAGATGGGCGGGGGGCATATGGCTACACCTTC. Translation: CSARDGRGAYGYTF.

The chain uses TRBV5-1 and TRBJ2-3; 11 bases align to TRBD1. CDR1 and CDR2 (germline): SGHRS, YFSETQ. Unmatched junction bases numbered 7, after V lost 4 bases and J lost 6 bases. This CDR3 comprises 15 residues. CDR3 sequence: CASSPGQGAVDTQYF. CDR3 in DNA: TGCGCCAGCAGCCCCGGACAGGGGGCCGTGGATACGCAGTATTTT.

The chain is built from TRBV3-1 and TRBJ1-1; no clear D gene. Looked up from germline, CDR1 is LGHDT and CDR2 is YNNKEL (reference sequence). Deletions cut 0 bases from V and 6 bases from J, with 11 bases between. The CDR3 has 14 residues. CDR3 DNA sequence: TGTGCCAGCAGCCAAGACATCCCACGAGCTGAAGCTTTCTTT. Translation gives CASSQDIPRAEAFF.

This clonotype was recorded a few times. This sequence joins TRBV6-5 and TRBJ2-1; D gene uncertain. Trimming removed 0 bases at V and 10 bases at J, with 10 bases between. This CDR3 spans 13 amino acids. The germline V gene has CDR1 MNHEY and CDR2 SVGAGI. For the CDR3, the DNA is TGTGCCAGCAGTTACTCAGGCAGGCCAGAGCAGTTCTTC. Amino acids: CASSYSGRPEQFF.

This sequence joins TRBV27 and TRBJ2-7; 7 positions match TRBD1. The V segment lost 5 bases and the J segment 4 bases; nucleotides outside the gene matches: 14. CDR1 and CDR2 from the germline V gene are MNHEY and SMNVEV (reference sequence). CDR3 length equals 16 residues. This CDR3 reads CASSINTGTVVYEQYF. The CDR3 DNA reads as TGTGCCAGCAGTATCAATACCGGGACAGTGGTGTACGAGCAGTACTTC.

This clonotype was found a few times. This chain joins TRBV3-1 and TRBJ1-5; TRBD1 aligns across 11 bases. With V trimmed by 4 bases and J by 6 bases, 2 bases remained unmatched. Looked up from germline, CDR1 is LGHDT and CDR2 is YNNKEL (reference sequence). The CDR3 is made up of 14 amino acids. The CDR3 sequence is CASSRTGGSQPQHF. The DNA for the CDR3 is TGTGCCAGCAGCCGGACAGGGGGCAGTCAGCCCCAGCATTTT.

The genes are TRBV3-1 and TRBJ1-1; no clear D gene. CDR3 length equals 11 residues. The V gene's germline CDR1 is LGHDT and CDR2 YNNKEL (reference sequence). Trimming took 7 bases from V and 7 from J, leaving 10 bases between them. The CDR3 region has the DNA TGTGCCAGCATCAAGGGATTTGAAGCTTTCTTT. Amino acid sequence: CASIKGFEAFF. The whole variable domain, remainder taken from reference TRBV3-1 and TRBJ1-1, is DTAVSQTPKYLVTQMGNDKSIKCEQNLGHDTMYWYKQDSKKFLKIMFSYNNKELIINETVPNRFSPKSPDKAHLNLHINSLELGDSAVYFCASIKGFEAFFGQGTRLTVV.

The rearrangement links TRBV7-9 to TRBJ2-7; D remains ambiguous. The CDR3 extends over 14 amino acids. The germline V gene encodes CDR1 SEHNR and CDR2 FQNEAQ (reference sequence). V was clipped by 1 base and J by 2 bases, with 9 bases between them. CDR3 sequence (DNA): TGTGCCAGCAGCTTAGGGGTTCGCCCCTACGAGCAGTACTTC. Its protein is CASSLGVRPYEQYF.

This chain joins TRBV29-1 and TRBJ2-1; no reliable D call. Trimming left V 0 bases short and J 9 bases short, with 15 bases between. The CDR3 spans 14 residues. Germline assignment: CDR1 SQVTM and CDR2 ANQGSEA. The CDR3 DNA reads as TGCAGCGTTGAAGAAGGAGATGGGATGGGTGAGCAGTTCTTC. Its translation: CSVEEGDGMGEQFF.

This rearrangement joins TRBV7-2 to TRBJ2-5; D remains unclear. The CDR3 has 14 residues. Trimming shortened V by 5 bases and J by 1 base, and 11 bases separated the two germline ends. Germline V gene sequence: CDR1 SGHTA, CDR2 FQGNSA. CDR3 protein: CASSRRSFQETQYF. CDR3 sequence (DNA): TGTGCCAGCAGCCGCAGGAGCTTCCAAGAGACCCAGTACTTC.

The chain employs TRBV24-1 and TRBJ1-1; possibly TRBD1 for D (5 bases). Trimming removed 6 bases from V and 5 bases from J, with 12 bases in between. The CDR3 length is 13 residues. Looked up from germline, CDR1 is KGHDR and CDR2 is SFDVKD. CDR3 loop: CATSRAGGTEAFF. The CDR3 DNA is TGTGCCACCAGTAGGGCTGGGGGGACTGAAGCTTTCTTT.

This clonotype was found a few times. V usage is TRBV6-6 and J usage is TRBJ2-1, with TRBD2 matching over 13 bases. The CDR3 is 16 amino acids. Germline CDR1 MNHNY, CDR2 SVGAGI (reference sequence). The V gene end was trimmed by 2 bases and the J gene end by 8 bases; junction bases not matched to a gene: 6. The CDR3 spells CASSYRGTSGIYEQFF. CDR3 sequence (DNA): TGTGCCAGCAGTTACAGAGGGACTAGCGGGATTTATGAGCAGTTCTTC.

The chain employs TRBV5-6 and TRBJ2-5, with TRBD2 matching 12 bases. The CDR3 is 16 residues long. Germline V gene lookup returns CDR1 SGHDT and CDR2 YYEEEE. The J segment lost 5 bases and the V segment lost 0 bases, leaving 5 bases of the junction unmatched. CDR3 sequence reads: CASSLEASGGVETQYF. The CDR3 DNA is TGTGCCAGCAGCTTGGAAGCTAGCGGGGGGGTGGAGACCCAGTACTTC.

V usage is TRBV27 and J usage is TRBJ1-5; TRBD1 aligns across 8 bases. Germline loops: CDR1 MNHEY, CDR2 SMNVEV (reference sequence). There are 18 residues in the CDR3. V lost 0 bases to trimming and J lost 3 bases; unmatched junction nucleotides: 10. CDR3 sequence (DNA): TGTGCCAGCAGTTTATCACCCGACAGGGGAAATATCAATCAGCCCCAGCATTTT. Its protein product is CASSLSPDRGNINQPQHF.

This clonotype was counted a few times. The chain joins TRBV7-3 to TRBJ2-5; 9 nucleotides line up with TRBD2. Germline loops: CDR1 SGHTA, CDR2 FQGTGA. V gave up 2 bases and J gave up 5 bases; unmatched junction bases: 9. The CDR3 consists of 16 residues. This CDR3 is CASSLGVGGGEETQYF. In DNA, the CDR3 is TGTGCCAGCAGCTTAGGTGTCGGCGGGGGGGAGGAGACCCAGTACTTC.

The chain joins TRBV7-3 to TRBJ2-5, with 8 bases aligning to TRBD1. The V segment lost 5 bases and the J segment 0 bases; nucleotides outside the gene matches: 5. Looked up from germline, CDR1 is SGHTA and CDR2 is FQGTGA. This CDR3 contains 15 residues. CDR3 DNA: TGTGCCAGCAGCACCAGACAGGGGAACCAAGAGACCCAGTACTTC. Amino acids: CASSTRQGNQETQYF.